A selection of T cell receptor beta chains follows, all from one sample in a study of blood T cell repertoires in COVID-19. The assay was immunoSEQ multiplex PCR, and TCRdb's table has in-frame clones only and misses some. The sample records about 310,000 clones, roughly 87% being singletons. The specimen was PBMCs or T cells enriched from blood (not recorded which). These receptors were obtained from a woman under 30 who had recovered from COVID-19. Each CDR3 is given with its conserved first and last residue. The D gene is left open where the match is weak. A clone size is listed for some rows: how often the clone was seen (once, few, many), or a class if it is expanded.

NA | NA | TRBJ1-5 | TRBV2 | CASTVDKWNQPQHF | TGTGCCAGCACCGTCGACAAATGGAATCAGCCCCAGCATTTT
NA | NA | TRBJ1-1 | TRBV29-1 | CSVGVGATEAFF | TGCAGCGTGGGGGTGGGGGCAACTGAAGCTTTCTTT
NA | TRBD1 | TRBJ2-3 | TRBV19 | CASTSPGTGGVGTDTQYF | TGTGCCAGTACCAGCCCCGGGACAGGGGGCGTAGGGACAGATACGCAGTATTTT
NA | NA | TRBJ2-7 | TRBV18 | CASSKDSDSYEQYF | TGTGCCAGCTCAAAGGACTCGGACTCCTACGAGCAGTACTTC
NA | NA | TRBJ1-2 | TRBV5-1 | CASSLTFRANYGYTF | TGCGCCAGCAGCTTGACCTTCAGGGCGAACTATGGCTACACCTTC
NA | NA | TRBJ2-7 | TRBV5-4 | CASSSGAPLTYEQYF | TGTGCCAGCAGCTCAGGGGCCCCCCTCACCTACGAGCAGTACTTC
NA | TRBD1 | TRBJ1-2 | TRBV25-1 | CASSEFVWGTDGYTF | TGTGCCAGCAGTGAATTTGTTTGGGGGACAGATGGCTACACCTTC
once | TRBD2 | TRBJ2-3 | TRBV24-1 | CATSDSGLAESTDTQYF | TGTGCCACCAGTGATTCTGGACTAGCGGAAAGCACAGATACGCAGTATTTT
NA | NA | TRBJ1-2 | TRBV28 | CASSSPRGNYGYTF | TGTGCCAGCAGTTCCCCGAGGGGGAACTATGGCTACACCTTC
NA | TRBD2 | TRBJ2-5 | TRBV6-5 | CASSSGLAGRQETQYF | TGTGCCAGCAGTTCCGGACTAGCGGGGCGCCAAGAGACCCAGTACTTC
NA | TRBD1 | TRBJ1-6 | TRBV5-4 | CASSLGDRDFSPLHF | TGTGCCAGCAGCTTGGGGGACAGGGACTTTTCACCCCTCCACTTT
NA | NA | TRBJ1-5 | TRBV12-2 | CASRRACGGNQPQHF | TGTGCAAGTCGCCGAGCCTGCGGGGGGAATCAGCCCCAGCATTTT
NA | NA | TRBJ2-7 | TRBV5-5 | CASSSPTGETYEQYF | TGTGCCAGCAGCTCCCCGACTGGAGAAACCTACGAGCAGTACTTC
NA | NA | TRBJ1-2 | TRBV19 | CASSIDAETYGYTF | TGTGCCAGTAGTATAGATGCAGAAACCTATGGCTACACCTTC
NA | TRBD1 | TRBJ1-6 | TRBV20-1 | CSASPQTGRGSPLHF | TGCAGTGCGAGTCCTCAGACAGGGAGAGGTTCACCCCTCCACTTT
NA | TRBD2 | TRBJ2-1 | TRBV3-1/TRBV3-2 | CASSPRLAGGPYNEQFF | TGTGCCAGCAGCCCTCGACTAGCGGGAGGACCCTACAATGAGCAGTTCTTC
NA | NA | TRBJ1-2 | TRBV11-2 | CASSLWLFNYGYTF | TGTGCCAGCAGCTTGTGGCTTTTTAACTATGGCTACACCTTC
NA | NA | TRBJ1-4 | TRBV6-1 | CASSDRTVNEKLFF | TGTGCCAGCAGTGATAGGACAGTAAATGAAAAACTGTTTTTT
NA | TRBD1 | TRBJ1-1 | TRBV2 | CASSELGQGTEAFF | TGTGCCAGCAGTGAACTCGGACAGGGCACTGAAGCTTTCTTT
NA | TRBD2 | TRBJ2-7 | TRBV27 | CASSLSGLATRDYEQYF | TGTGCCAGCAGTTTATCGGGACTAGCGACGCGGGATTACGAGCAGTACTTC
NA | NA | TRBJ1-5 | TRBV28 | CASYSKAGAVQPQHF | TGTGCCAGCTATTCTAAGGCAGGGGCGGTCCAGCCCCAGCATTTT
NA | NA | TRBJ2-3 | TRBV28 | CASKRAGTDTQYF | TGTGCCAGCAAGCGAGCAGGGACAGATACGCAGTATTTT
NA | TRBD1 | TRBJ2-7 | TRBV5-4 | CASSSKTGLTDEQYF | TGTGCCAGCAGCTCTAAGACAGGGTTAACGGACGAGCAGTACTTC
NA | TRBD1 | TRBJ1-5 | TRBV3-1/TRBV3-2 | CASSQDGFGTGSHQPQHF | TGTGCCAGCAGCCAAGATGGGTTCGGGACAGGGAGTCATCAGCCCCAGCATTTT
NA | NA | TRBJ2-1 | TRBV10-3 | CAISDRGAAYNEQFF | TGTGCCATCAGTGATCGGGGAGCGGCCTACAATGAGCAGTTCTTC
NA | TRBD2 | TRBJ2-1 | TRBV5-8 | CASSAGTSGGYEQFF | TGTGCCAGCAGCGCCGGGACTAGCGGGGGGTATGAGCAGTTCTTC
NA | NA | TRBJ1-6 | TRBV7-8 | CASSPRGNSPLHF | TGTGCCAGCAGCCCCAGGGGTAATTCACCCCTCCACTTT
NA | NA | TRBJ1-5 | TRBV16 | CASSQSAGDSSNQPQHF | TGTGCCAGCAGCCAATCGGCGGGGGATTCAAGCAATCAGCCCCAGCATTTT
NA | TRBD1 | TRBJ1-3 | TRBV23-1 | CASSQSKVGTAGNTIYF | TGCGCCAGCAGTCAATCAAAGGTTGGGACAGCTGGAAACACCATATATTTT
NA | TRBD2 | TRBJ2-2 | TRBV6-6 | CASSRQRPSSGGENTGELFF | TGTGCCAGCAGCCGACAGCGCCCTAGCAGCGGGGGAGAGAACACCGGGGAGCTGTTTTTT
NA | TRBD2 | TRBJ2-5 | TRBV5-8 | CASSLGTTPQETQYF | TGTGCCAGCAGCCTAGGGACTACGCCTCAAGAGACCCAGTACTTC
NA | NA | TRBJ1-3 | TRBV18 | CASSPSTGTNTIYF | TGTGCCAGCTCACCATCCACAGGGACGAACACCATATATTTT
once | NA | TRBJ1-4 | TRBV5-1 | CASSLDYRGTEKLFF | TGCGCCAGCAGCTTGGATTATAGGGGGACTGAAAAACTGTTTTTT
NA | TRBD2 | TRBJ2-3 | TRBV7-8 | CASGLAGGVDTQYF | TGTGCCAGCGGGCTAGCGGGAGGCGTAGATACGCAGTATTTT
NA | TRBD2 | TRBJ2-7 | TRBV7-2 | CASSFIYGGAYEQYF | TGTGCCAGCAGCTTCATCTACGGGGGGGCCTACGAGCAGTACTTC
few | NA | TRBJ2-1 | TRBV3-1/TRBV3-2 | CASSQGIQLSYNEQFF | TGTGCCAGCAGCCAAGGTATTCAACTTTCCTACAATGAGCAGTTCTTC
NA | NA | TRBJ1-1 | TRBV27 | CASTKVVRGGSNTEAFF | TGTGCCAGCACTAAAGTGGTAAGGGGGGGTTCGAACACTGAAGCTTTCTTT
NA | TRBD1 | TRBJ1-2 | TRBV2 | CASREGQGIYGYTF | TGTGCCAGCAGGGAGGGACAGGGGATCTATGGCTACACCTTC
NA | NA | TRBJ2-5 | TRBV5-1 | CATMGDAQETQYF | TGCGCCACCATGGGAGATGCTCAAGAGACCCAGTACTTC
NA | NA | TRBJ2-3 | TRBV5-1 | CASSLSNTQYF | TGCGCCAGCAGCTTGTCAAATACGCAGTATTTT
NA | NA | TRBJ2-2 | TRBV6-5 | CASSYTANTGELFF | TGTGCCAGCAGTTACACAGCCAACACCGGGGAGCTGTTTTTT
few | NA | TRBJ1-4 | TRBV3-1/TRBV3-2 | CASSYSRQSGEKLFF | TGTGCCAGCAGCTACTCGAGACAGTCGGGTGAAAAACTGTTTTTT
NA | TRBD1 | TRBJ1-4 | TRBV5-6 | CASSFGQGAGLQLFF | TGTGCCAGCAGCTTCGGACAGGGGGCCGGTCTACAGCTGTTTTTT
NA | NA | TRBJ2-3 | TRBV5-4 | CASSRRTDSLGHTQYF | TGTGCCAGCAGCCGCCGGACAGACTCATTAGGGCATACGCAGTATTTT
NA | TRBD2 | TRBJ2-3 | TRBV2 | CASRLAGVDTQYF | TGTGCCAGCAGACTAGCGGGAGTGGATACGCAGTATTTT
NA | TRBD1 | TRBJ1-5 | TRBV6-2/TRBV6-3 | CASSYSMEGNRGYNQPQHF | TGTGCCAGCAGTTACTCGATGGAAGGAAACAGGGGCTACAATCAGCCCCAGCATTTT
NA | NA | TRBJ1-3 | TRBV18 | CASPAGGLGNTIYF | TGTGCCAGCCCCGCGGGGGGGCTCGGAAACACCATATATTTT
NA | NA | TRBJ1-5 | TRBV28 | CASSLSLPQGMLPQHF | TGTGCCAGCAGTTTATCTCTGCCCCAGGGTATGTTGCCCCAGCATTTT
NA | TRBD1 | TRBJ2-7 | TRBV7-6 | CASSLGPTGLEQYF | TGTGCCAGCAGCTTAGGCCCGACAGGGCTCGAGCAGTACTTC
once | NA | TRBJ1-6 | TRBV6-4 | CASRSTRSSYNSPLHF | TGTGCCAGCAGATCAACTCGGAGCTCCTATAATTCACCCCTCCACTTT
NA | TRBD1 | TRBJ1-4 | TRBV15 | CATSGQGATNEKLFF | TGTGCCACCAGCGGACAGGGGGCAACTAATGAAAAACTGTTTTTT
NA | NA | TRBJ2-1 | TRBV18 | CASSPRFEGNEQFF | TGTGCCAGCTCACCACGGTTTGAGGGCAATGAGCAGTTCTTC
NA | NA | TRBJ1-1 | TRBV5-8 | CASSLDLRMNTEAFF | TGTGCCAGCAGCTTGGACCTGCGGATGAACACTGAAGCTTTCTTT
NA | NA | TRBJ1-2 | TRBV7-2 | CASSPPGLIYGYTF | TGTGCCAGCAGCCCGCCGGGTCTCATCTATGGCTACACCTTC
once | NA | TRBJ1-1 | TRBV29-1 | CSVEEIRGDTEAFF | TGCAGCGTTGAAGAGATTCGGGGAGACACTGAAGCTTTCTTT
NA | TRBD2 | TRBJ2-1 | TRBV5-1 | CASSAGLAGGQGINEQFF | TGCGCCAGCAGCGCGGGACTAGCGGGGGGGCAGGGGATCAATGAGCAGTTCTTC